This is a list of T cell receptor beta chains from one sample in a study of T cell repertoires in cytomegalovirus infection. Each CDR3 protein is one row after TCRdb ran MiXCR on the reads. The sample has about 570,000 distinct CDR3 sequences; almost 40% are singletons. No cognate antigen is known for these TCRs. The starting material was cultured PBMCs, obtained from culture after CMV antigen stimulation. Receptors were obtained from a human donor in good health (CMV status not recorded). Some clones in this sample may be carry-over from other donors' samples. Each CDR3 is given with its conserved first and last residue. Each record gives: clone size, J gene, V gene, D gene, CDR3 DNA, CDR3 protein. The D gene is left open where the match is weak. Size values are once, few and many counts, or a class for expanded clones, and some rows have none.

clone_size: -
j_call: TRBJ2-3
v_call: TRBV25-1
d_call: -
cdr3_nt: TGTGCCAGCAGTGAATTGGGCATCCAGGATACGCAGTATTTT
cdr3_aa: CASSELGIQDTQYF

clone_size: -
j_call: TRBJ1-1
v_call: TRBV11-2
d_call: -
cdr3_nt: TGTGCCAGCAGCACCGAGATTGGAGAAGCTTTCTTT
cdr3_aa: CASSTEIGEAFF

clone_size: -
j_call: TRBJ2-2
v_call: TRBV6-1
d_call: TRBD2
cdr3_nt: TGTGCCAGCAGTGAAGGGATCCTAGCGGCCAACACCGGGGAGCTGTTTTTT
cdr3_aa: CASSEGILAANTGELFF

clone_size: -
j_call: TRBJ2-4
v_call: TRBV7-2
d_call: -
cdr3_nt: TGTGCCAGCAGCTTTTACGTGAGGGCCGGCAAAAACATTCAGTACTTC
cdr3_aa: CASSFYVRAGKNIQYF

clone_size: few
j_call: TRBJ2-5
v_call: TRBV7-6
d_call: TRBD2
cdr3_nt: TGTGCCAGCAGCCCCAGCTACGGGCGGGAGAGTCAAGAGACCCAGTACTTC
cdr3_aa: CASSPSYGRESQETQYF

clone_size: -
j_call: TRBJ2-7
v_call: TRBV5-6
d_call: TRBD1
cdr3_nt: TGTGCCAGCAGCTCGCGCCGGACAGGGGGCTACGAGCAGTACTTC
cdr3_aa: CASSSRRTGGYEQYF

clone_size: few
j_call: TRBJ2-5
v_call: TRBV24-1
d_call: TRBD2
cdr3_nt: TGTGCCACCAGTGATTTAAAGACTAGCGGGAACCGAGAGACCCAGTACTTC
cdr3_aa: CATSDLKTSGNRETQYF

clone_size: -
j_call: TRBJ2-3
v_call: TRBV19
d_call: -
cdr3_nt: TGTGCCAGTAGGAGTAGGGGACGGGACAGCACAGATACGCAGTATTTT
cdr3_aa: CASRSRGRDSTDTQYF

clone_size: -
j_call: TRBJ2-7
v_call: TRBV7-9
d_call: -
cdr3_nt: TGTGCCAGCAGCCCCGCCGGACACCTCGAGCAGTACTTC
cdr3_aa: CASSPAGHLEQYF

clone_size: -
j_call: TRBJ1-6
v_call: TRBV7-2
d_call: -
cdr3_nt: TGTGCCAGCAGTAGCGTCCGGGAGGATAATTCACCCCTCCACTTT
cdr3_aa: CASSSVREDNSPLHF

clone_size: -
j_call: TRBJ2-1
v_call: TRBV29-1
d_call: TRBD2
cdr3_nt: TGCAGCGTTGAAGATCACCTAGCAGCGGGGGGCAATGAGCAGTTCTTC
cdr3_aa: CSVEDHLAAGGNEQFF

clone_size: -
j_call: TRBJ1-3
v_call: TRBV7-9
d_call: -
cdr3_nt: TGTGCCAGCAGTCCGGGAGCAGTTGGAAACACCATATATTTT
cdr3_aa: CASSPGAVGNTIYF

clone_size: -
j_call: TRBJ2-1
v_call: TRBV6-2/TRBV6-3
d_call: -
cdr3_nt: TGTGCCAGCAGCAGGGGTCTGGTTGGTAATGAGCAGTTCTTC
cdr3_aa: CASSRGLVGNEQFF

clone_size: -
j_call: TRBJ2-1
v_call: TRBV7-6
d_call: TRBD2
cdr3_nt: TGTGCCAGCAGCCTAGCCTCGGGACTAGCGGGACCCAACAATGAGCAGTTCTTC
cdr3_aa: CASSLASGLAGPNNEQFF